This entry describes one T cell receptor beta chain. Its matching antigen is unknown. The CDR3 contains 16 residues. V gave up 4 bases and J gave up 3 bases; unmatched junction bases: 10. The germline V gene encodes CDR1 SGHRS and CDR2 YFSETQ. Total RNA, at least 6 micrograms per sample, was extracted from PBMCs. The authors ran a second PCR of about 7 to 11 cycles using a sample-barcoded 5' primer and a J-beta primer mix. Per-sample output comprised a minimum of 2.5 million paired-end reads containing CDR3. Via MiXCR, TCRdb re-called the 5' RACE reads, giving one row per CDR3 protein. The sample lists about 780,000 distinct CDR3 sequences, 46% occurring once. These data belong to a study of blood T cells in healthy people across ages. Study-wide results and caveats: With age, beta diversity per million T cells declined roughly linearly, significantly by roughly 40. Naive T cell percentage strongly correlated with TCR beta diversity.

This chain joins TRBV5-1 and TRBJ2-4; 7 bases line up with TRBD1. The source material was blood. The receptor was derived from an elderly man in good health. In nucleotides, the CDR3 is TGCGCCAGCAGCCCGGAAAACAGGGGTGGCAAAAACATTCAGTACTTC. The encoded protein is CASSPENRGGKNIQYF. Based on the CDR3 plus reference TRBV5-1 and TRBJ2-4, the full variable domain is KAGVTQTPRYLIKTRGQQVTLSCSPISGHRSVSWYQQTPGQGLQFLFEYFSETQRNKGNFPGRFSGRQFSNSRSEMNVSTLELGDSALYLCASSPENRGGKNIQYFGAGTRLSVL.